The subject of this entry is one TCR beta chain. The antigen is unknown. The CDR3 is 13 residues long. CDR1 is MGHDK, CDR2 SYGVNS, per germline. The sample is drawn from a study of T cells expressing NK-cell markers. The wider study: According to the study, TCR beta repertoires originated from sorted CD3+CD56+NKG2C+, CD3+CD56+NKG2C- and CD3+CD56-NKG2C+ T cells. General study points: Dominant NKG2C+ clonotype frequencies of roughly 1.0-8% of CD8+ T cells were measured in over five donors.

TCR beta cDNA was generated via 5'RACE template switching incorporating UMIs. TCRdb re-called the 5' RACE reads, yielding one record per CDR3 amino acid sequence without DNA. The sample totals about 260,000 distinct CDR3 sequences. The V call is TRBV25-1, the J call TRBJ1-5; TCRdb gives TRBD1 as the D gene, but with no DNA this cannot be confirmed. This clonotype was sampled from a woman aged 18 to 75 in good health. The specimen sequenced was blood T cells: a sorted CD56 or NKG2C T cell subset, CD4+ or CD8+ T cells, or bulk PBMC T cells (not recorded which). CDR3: CASSETGGQPQHF.